This T cell receptor (beta chain) derives from a study of T cell responses to AZD1222 COVID-19 vaccine. This CDR3 region has 14 residues. The ends were cut back, 0 bases at V and 10 bases at J, with 13 bases in the middle. CDR1 is MNHNS, CDR2 SASEGT, per germline. TCRdb's table, derived via immunoSEQ multiplex PCR, lists solely in-frame clones and lacks some. The sample consists of just over 150,000 clones, approximately 91% of them appearing once. V is TRBV6-1 and J is TRBJ1-5; D remains ambiguous. The clonotype comes from an adult who received the AZD1222 COVID-19 vaccine. Source: peripheral blood, taken 28 days after the second AZD1222 dose. In DNA, the CDR3 is TGTGCCAGCAGTGAAGCGGGGTTAACTCCCCCCCAGCATTTT. Protein: CASSEAGLTPPQHF.